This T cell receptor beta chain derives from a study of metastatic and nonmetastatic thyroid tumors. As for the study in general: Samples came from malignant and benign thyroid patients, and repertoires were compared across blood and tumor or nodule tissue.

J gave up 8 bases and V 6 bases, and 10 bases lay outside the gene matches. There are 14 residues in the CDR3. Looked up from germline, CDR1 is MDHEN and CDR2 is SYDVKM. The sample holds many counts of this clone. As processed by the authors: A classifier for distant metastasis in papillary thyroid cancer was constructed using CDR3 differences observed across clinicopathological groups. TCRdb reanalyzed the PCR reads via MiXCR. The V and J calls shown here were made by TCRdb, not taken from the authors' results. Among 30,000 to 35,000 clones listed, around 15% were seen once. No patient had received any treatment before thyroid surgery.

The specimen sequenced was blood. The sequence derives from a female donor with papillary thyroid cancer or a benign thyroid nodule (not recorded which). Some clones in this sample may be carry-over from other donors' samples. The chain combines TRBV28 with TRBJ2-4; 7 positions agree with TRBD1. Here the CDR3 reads CASSKRQGVDIQYF. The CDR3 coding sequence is TGTGCCAGCAGCAAAAGACAGGGTGTGGACATTCAGTACTTC.